Listed here are 6 T cell receptor beta chains from one sample, sequenced in a study of blood T cell repertoires in COVID-19. Generated by immunoSEQ multiplex PCR, the TCRdb table keeps only in-frame clones and is missing some. The sample shows about 200,000 clones, roughly 80% of them seen only once. The material sequenced was peripheral blood. Source of these receptors: a human donor in a cohort sampled during active COVID-19.

V and J are TRBV5-4 and TRBJ1-1; TRBD1 agrees at 8 bases. Germline CDR1 is SGHNT and CDR2 is YYREEE (reference sequence). Germline trimming cut 4 bases from V and 10 bases from J; bases unmatched to any gene: 15. The length of the CDR3 is 15 residues. The DNA for the CDR3 is TGTGCCAGCAGCACGGACATCCAAGGACAGGGATTAGCTTTCTTT. It encodes CASSTDIQGQGLAFF.

The rearrangement links TRBV28 to TRBJ1-1, with 8 bases that match TRBD1. The V segment lost 3 bases and the J segment 4 bases; nucleotides outside the gene matches: 7. There are 15 residues in the CDR3. Germline V gene sequence: CDR1 MDHEN, CDR2 SYDVKM. CDR3 coding DNA: TGTGCCAGCAGTTTCACAGGGGGGGGGAGCACTGAAGCTTTCTTT. This translates into CASSFTGGGSTEAFF.

The chain combines TRBV11-2 with TRBJ2-1; 11 bases map to TRBD2. The V and J ends lost 5 bases and 7 bases, in that order; junction bases with no gene match: 4. The germline V gene has CDR1 SGHAT and CDR2 FQNNGV. The CDR3 totals 14 residues. The chain's CDR3 is CASSPRLAGNEQFF. CDR3 coding DNA: TGTGCCAGCAGCCCCCGACTAGCGGGAAATGAGCAGTTCTTC.

The chain carries TRBV7-2 and TRBJ1-3; D is possibly TRBD1 (6 bases). V lost 0 bases and J lost 4, with 16 bases in between. CDR3 length: 17 residues. Germline V lookup: CDR1 SGHTA, CDR2 FQGNSA. Here the CDR3 reads CASSLAGRGAQGNTIYF. The CDR3 DNA is TGTGCCAGCAGCTTAGCGGGGAGGGGGGCGCAGGGAAACACCATATATTTT.

The J gene is TRBJ2-5, the V gene TRBV7-8, with 7 bases fitting TRBD1. The CDR3 consists of 16 residues. Germline assignment: CDR1 SGHVS and CDR2 FQNEAQ. V dropped 4 bases and J dropped 9; count of bases not matched to a gene: 17. DNA for the CDR3: TGTGCCAGCAGCTCGTACACCGGGACAGACTATCTCCCCCAGTACTTC. Translation gives CASSSYTGTDYLPQYF.

V and J are TRBV9 and TRBJ2-1; D may be TRBD2 (5 bases). V lost 4 bases and J 4 bases, leaving 15 bases between the germline ends. The CDR3 is 15 amino acids. Germline values: CDR1 SGDLS, CDR2 YYNGEE. CDR3 region: CASSLYGLTYNEQFF. CDR3 sequence (DNA): TGTGCCAGCAGCCTCTATGGACTGACTTACAATGAGCAGTTCTTC.